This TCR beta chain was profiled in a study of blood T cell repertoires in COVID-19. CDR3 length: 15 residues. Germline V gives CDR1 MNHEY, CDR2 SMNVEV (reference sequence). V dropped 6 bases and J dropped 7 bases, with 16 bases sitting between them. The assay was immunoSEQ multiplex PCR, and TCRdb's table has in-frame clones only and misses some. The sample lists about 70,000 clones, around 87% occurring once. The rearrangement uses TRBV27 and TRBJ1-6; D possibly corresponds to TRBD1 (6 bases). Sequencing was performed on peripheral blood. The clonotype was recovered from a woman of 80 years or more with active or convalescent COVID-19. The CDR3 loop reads CASRPSGTPNSPLHF. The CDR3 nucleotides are TGTGCCAGCAGGCCATCCGGGACACCCAATTCACCCCTCCACTTT.